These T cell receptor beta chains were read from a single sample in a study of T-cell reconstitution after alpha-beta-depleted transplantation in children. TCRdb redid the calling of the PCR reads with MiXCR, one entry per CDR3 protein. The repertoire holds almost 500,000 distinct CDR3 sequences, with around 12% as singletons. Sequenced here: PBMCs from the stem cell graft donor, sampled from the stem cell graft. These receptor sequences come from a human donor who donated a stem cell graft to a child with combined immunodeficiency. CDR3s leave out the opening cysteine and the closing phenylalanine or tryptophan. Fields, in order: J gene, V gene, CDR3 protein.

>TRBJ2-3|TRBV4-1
ASWDPTSTDTQY
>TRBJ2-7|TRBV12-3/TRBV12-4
ASSFPGGAEQY
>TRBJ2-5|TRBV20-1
SARDGVRTSTGTQY
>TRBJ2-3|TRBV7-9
ASSQTVAGADTQY
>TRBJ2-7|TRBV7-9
ASSSMGTGDYEQY
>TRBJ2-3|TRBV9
ASSAYGGLGTDTQY
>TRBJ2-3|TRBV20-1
SLDHRAMAGTQY
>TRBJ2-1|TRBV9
ASSVAADNEQF
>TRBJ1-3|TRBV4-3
ASSQGTASSGNTIY
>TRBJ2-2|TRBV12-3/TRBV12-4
ASSPGGTPGELF
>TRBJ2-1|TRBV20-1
SARASDRGHNEQF